This is a list of T cell receptor beta chains from one sample in a study of cytomegalovirus exposure and HLA in healthy donors. Assay: immunoSEQ multiplex PCR; the TCRdb copy retains only in-frame clones and omits some. The table includes about 130,000 clones, about 80% detected once. Input material: PBMCs. Receptor source: a man in his fifties in good health and CMV-seronegative. CDR3s include the opening cysteine and the closing phenylalanine or tryptophan. Expanded clones are given a class, and other clones once, few, many or no size at all.

V gene	J gene	clone size	CDR3 protein
TRBV5-1	TRBJ2-1	.	CASSLDLAGGRNEQFF
TRBV29-1	TRBJ2-7	.	CSVEVTGASYEQYF
TRBV5-1	TRBJ2-2	.	CASSPGGGRANTGELFF
TRBV10-1	TRBJ2-7	.	CASSEGAGVMYEQYF
TRBV4-3	TRBJ2-2	.	CASSQDPAGDTGELFF
TRBV13	TRBJ2-3	.	CASSSTGTSGSFLVADTQYF
TRBV10-3	TRBJ2-3	.	CAISESTAGDTQYF
TRBV4-1	TRBJ2-2	.	CASSQDFGGGELFF
TRBV4-1	TRBJ2-2	.	CASSQDTFPGQSQNDTGELFF
TRBV6-5	TRBJ2-1	.	CASSYRISGGYNEQFF
TRBV28	TRBJ1-2	.	CASGQGVYTF
TRBV5-1	TRBJ2-7	few	CASSLTLAGGAYEQYF
TRBV6-1	TRBJ1-1	.	CASSKTGTSNTEAFF
TRBV11-2	TRBJ2-7	.	CASSSGQGSYEQYF
TRBV29-1	TRBJ2-4	few	CSVVSTKNIQYF
TRBV6-1	TRBJ2-5	.	CASSAPGTGEKTQYF
TRBV6-5	TRBJ2-3	.	CASSYRETDTQYF
TRBV19	TRBJ2-1	.	CASSIGSGLAGYNEQFF
TRBV9	TRBJ2-7	.	CASSVGPGTVYEQYF
TRBV28	TRBJ1-2	.	CASSLEGTFDYGYTF
TRBV14	TRBJ2-7	.	CASSQAGGGSYEQYF
TRBV2	TRBJ2-1	.	CASTLARYNEQFF
TRBV15	TRBJ2-1	.	CATSMGGLAGGGYNEQFF
TRBV28	TRBJ1-2	few	CASSFVAGLNYGYTF
TRBV28	TRBJ2-3	.	CASNGGATDTQYF